The T cell receptor beta chain described here comes from a study of T cells in tuberculosis. About the research overall: This South African cohort compared adolescents with or without latent tuberculosis against adults with active tuberculosis.

The method was immunoSEQ multiplex PCR; TCRdb's version includes in-frame clones alone and lacks a portion of them. The sample records around 49,000 clones, about 95% being singletons. V was clipped by 6 bases and J by 10 bases, with 13 bases between them. The CDR3 length is 12 residues. Germline V CDR1 and CDR2: MNHNS, SASEGT. Findings and caveats of the study: Samples were chosen by availability of cryopreserved specimens. Smaller distances to GMM-specific TCRs suggested their expansion in active tuberculosis.

Regarding this clone: Antigen: not known.

As for time point: new active TB diagnosis, blood taken before or within 7 days of starting treatment. On average around 100,000 T cells per donor were immunosequenced. The specimen was PBMCs, collected at tuberculosis diagnosis. The clonotype was recovered from an adult with tuberculosis. The rearrangement joins TRBV6-1 to TRBJ2-1; D is ambiguous. CDR3 in amino acids: CASSPRRREQFF. As DNA, the CDR3 is TGTGCCAGCAGCCCACGCCGGCGGGAGCAGTTCTTC.